This TCR beta chain was profiled in a study of blood T cell repertoires in COVID-19. CDR1 is SQVTM and CDR2 is ANQGSEA in the germline V gene. The V and J ends lost 4 bases and 3 bases, in that order; junction bases with no gene match: 4. This CDR3 has 14 residues. Repertoires were generated with immunoSEQ multiplex PCR, while TCRdb's copy carries only in-frame clones and drops some. The sample has about 83,000 clones; roughly 88% are singletons. The V and J genes are TRBV29-1 and TRBJ2-7, with 12 bases fitting TRBD2. The TCR comes from a man between 50 and 59 years old with active COVID-19. The sequenced sample was peripheral blood. In nucleotides, the CDR3 is TGCAGCGTTGCCCAGACTAGCGGGGGCTACGAGCAGTACTTC. Encoded protein: CSVAQTSGGYEQYF.